The present TCR beta chain was sequenced within a study of blood T cell repertoires in COVID-19. Study summary: Sites in the United States, Italy and Spain provided acute and convalescent COVID-19 samples. PBMCs, B-cell-depleted T cells, or T cells provided the cDNA or gDNA that made up the material.

Authors' methods: Quantification of nucleated cells was approximated via reference gene primer amplification. TCRdb keeps only in-frame clones here, not all; method: immunoSEQ multiplex PCR. V, J and clone size derive from that table, while D and trimming were established from the DNA sequence. The table lists a few hundred thousand clones, more than 70% of them singletons. Seattle cases were enrolled at active infection and followed longitudinally. Germline values: CDR1 SGHVS, CDR2 FNYEAQ. V trimming: 1 base; J trimming: 7 bases; junction bases outside the gene matches: 5. The CDR3 sequence is 16 residues long.

The chain links TRBV7-6 to TRBJ2-3, with 13 bases matching TRBD2. The origin of this receptor is a woman in her 30s with COVID-19, enrolled during active disease. The sequencing input was peripheral blood. The CDR3 spells CASSLGLAGGSHTQYF. DNA of the CDR3: TGTGCCAGCAGCTTAGGACTAGCGGGAGGATCCCATACGCAGTATTTT.